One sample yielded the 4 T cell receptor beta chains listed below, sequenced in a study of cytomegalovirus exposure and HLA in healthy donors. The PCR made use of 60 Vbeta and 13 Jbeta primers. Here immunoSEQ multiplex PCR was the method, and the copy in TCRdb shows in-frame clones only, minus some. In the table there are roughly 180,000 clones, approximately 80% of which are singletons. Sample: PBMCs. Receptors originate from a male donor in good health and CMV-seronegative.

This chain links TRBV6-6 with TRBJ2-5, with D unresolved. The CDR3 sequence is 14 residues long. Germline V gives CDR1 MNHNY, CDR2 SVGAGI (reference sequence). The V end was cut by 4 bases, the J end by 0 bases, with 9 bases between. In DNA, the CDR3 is TGTGCCAGCAGTTCCAACTCGTACCAAGAGACCCAGTACTTC. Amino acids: CASSSNSYQETQYF.

This CDR3 is CASSGTTDTQYF. CDR3 nucleotides: TGTGCCAGTAGTGGGACAACAGATACGCAGTATTTT. The chain employs TRBV19 and TRBJ2-3, with D possibly matching TRBD1 (6 bases). Germline values: CDR1 LNHDA, CDR2 SQIVND (reference sequence). V dropped 5 bases and J dropped 3 bases, with 6 bases sitting between them. The CDR3 spans 12 residues.

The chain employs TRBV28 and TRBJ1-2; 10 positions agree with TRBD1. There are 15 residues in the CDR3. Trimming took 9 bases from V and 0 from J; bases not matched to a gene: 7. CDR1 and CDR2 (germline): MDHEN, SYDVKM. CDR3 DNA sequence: TGTGCCAGTTGGGACAGGGGATCCCCTAACTATGGCTACACCTTC. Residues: CASWDRGSPNYGYTF.

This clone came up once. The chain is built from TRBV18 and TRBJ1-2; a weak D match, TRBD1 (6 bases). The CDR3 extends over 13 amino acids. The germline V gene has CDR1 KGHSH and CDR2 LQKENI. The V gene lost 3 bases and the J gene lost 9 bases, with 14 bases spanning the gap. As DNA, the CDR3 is TGTGCCAGCTCACCCCCTGACAGGACGCGCTACACCTTC. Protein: CASSPPDRTRYTF.